These 18 T cell receptor beta chains originate from one sample sequenced in a study of blood T cell repertoires in COVID-19. The protocol was immunoSEQ multiplex PCR, while the TCRdb copy is restricted to in-frame clones and leaves out a portion. The sample lists 50,000 to 65,000 clones; about 85% were seen once. The material sequenced was peripheral blood. The receptors shown here come from a man aged 40-50 years with active COVID-19.

This chain links TRBV28 with TRBJ1-5; 8 bases are a match to TRBD1. The CDR3 is 15 amino acids. The germline V gene encodes CDR1 MDHEN and CDR2 SYDVKM. The V gene end was trimmed by 1 base and the J gene end by 5 bases; junction bases not matched to a gene: 4. CDR3 sequence (DNA): TGTGCCAGCAGTTTATCAGGGGGCAGCCATCAGCCCCAGCATTTT. Its protein product is CASSLSGGSHQPQHF.

This chain joins TRBV6-5 and TRBJ2-7, with D possibly being TRBD1 (6 bases). Trimming took off 7 bases at V and 2 bases at J, with 18 bases between the two ends. Germline CDR1 and CDR2: MNHEY and SVGAGI. The CDR3 is made up of 15 amino acids. The DNA of the CDR3 is TGTGCCAGCACCACGCGAATGACAGGAGCCTACGAGCAGTACTTC. It translates to CASTTRMTGAYEQYF.

The rearrangement joins TRBV6-6 to TRBJ2-7; TRBD1 aligns across 12 bases. Trimming removed 0 bases from V and 6 bases from J; junction bases left unmatched: 6. The CDR3 spans 16 residues. Germline CDR1 and CDR2: MNHNY and SVGAGI (reference sequence). The CDR3 sequence is CASSYSTGQGAGEQYF. CDR3 in DNA: TGTGCCAGCAGTTACTCGACGGGACAGGGGGCCGGCGAGCAGTACTTC.

V gene TRBV15 combines with J gene TRBJ2-7, with D tentatively TRBD2 (5 bases). The CDR3 sequence is 15 residues long. Trimming took off 5 bases at V and 6 bases at J, with 20 bases between the two ends. Germline loops: CDR1 LNHNV, CDR2 YYDKDF (reference sequence). Written as DNA, the CDR3 is TGTGCCACCAGCCGGAGTACCCTGGGGAGCTCCGAGCAGTACTTC. Its translation is CATSRSTLGSSEQYF. The full variable domain, with the rest looked up from reference TRBV15 and TRBJ2-7, is DAMVIQNPRYQVTQFGKPVTLSCSQTLNHNVMYWYQQKSSQAPKLLFHYYDKDFNNEADTPDNFQSRRPNTSFCFLDIRSPGLGDTAMYLCATSRSTLGSSEQYFGPGTRLTVT.

The gene calls are TRBV3-1 (or the pseudogene TRBV3-2) and TRBJ2-5; 8 bases agree with TRBD2. Looked up from germline, CDR1 is LGHDT and CDR2 is YNNKEL (reference sequence). The ends lost 4 bases at V and 4 bases at J; junction bases unmatched: 20. The CDR3 totals 19 residues. CDR3 loop: CASSPRPSVAGGFGETQYF. CDR3 nucleotides: TGTGCCAGCAGCCCCCGCCCCTCTGTGGCGGGAGGATTTGGAGAGACCCAGTACTTC.

This chain links TRBV25-1 with TRBJ1-4; 7 bases match TRBD1. After removal of 6 bases from V and 0 bases from J, the junction contained 13 bases not matched to a gene. The CDR3 loop spans 18 amino acids. Per the germline V gene, CDR1 is MGHDK and CDR2 is SYGVNS. CDR3 amino acids: CASRLTGDTSPTNEKLFF. CDR3 sequence (DNA): TGTGCCAGCAGGCTCACAGGGGACACCTCTCCAACTAATGAAAAACTGTTTTTT.

The CDR3 DNA is TGTGCCAGCAGTTACTCTTCCCCTCGCACAGATACGCAGTATTTT. It specifies CASSYSSPRTDTQYF. This chain uses TRBV6-5 with TRBJ2-3; no clear D. The CDR3 has 15 residues. The germline gives CDR1 MNHEY, CDR2 SVGAGI. Trimming removed 0 bases at V and 1 base at J, with 8 bases between.

This chain links TRBV5-1 with TRBJ1-4; 7 positions agree with TRBD1. Germline-derived CDR1 and CDR2 are SGHRS and YFSETQ. J lost 5 bases, V lost 5 bases, and 12 bases had no gene match. The CDR3 spans 16 residues. CDR3 sequence (DNA): TGCGCCAGCAGTCCCCTCACAGGGGAGTTGAATGAAAAACTGTTTTTT. Its translation: CASSPLTGELNEKLFF.

J is TRBJ1-2 and V is TRBV11-1, with a tentative D call TRBD1 (6 bases). CDR3 length equals 16 residues. The V gene's germline CDR1 is SGHAT and CDR2 FQDESV (reference sequence). Trimming cost V 1 base and J 8 bases, with 20 bases left between them. In nucleotides, the CDR3 is TGTGCCAGCAGCTTAGACTTCAGGGGTGCCTTGAGAGGCTACACCTTC. Translated: CASSLDFRGALRGYTF.

This clone has just a few counts. This chain connects TRBV5-4 to TRBJ2-3, with D maybe TRBD2 (5 bases). Trimming left V 2 bases short and J 0 bases short, with 7 bases between. Germline lookup yields CDR1 SGHNT and CDR2 YYREEE (reference sequence). The CDR3 length is 14 residues. The CDR3 sequence is CASSFGGSTDTQYF. The CDR3 nucleotides are TGTGCCAGCAGCTTTGGCGGGAGCACAGATACGCAGTATTTT.

In its sample, this clone was seen once. The gene calls are TRBV30 and TRBJ2-1; 8 bases fit TRBD2. V shed 4 bases, J shed 4 bases, and the junction held 3 bases outside the gene matches. CDR3 length: 13 amino acids. Germline values: CDR1 GTSNPN, CDR2 SVGIG (reference sequence). The CDR3, as DNA: TGTGCCTGGACGCTAGCGGGTTACAATGAGCAGTTCTTC. Residues: CAWTLAGYNEQFF.

The CDR3 nucleotides are TGTGCCAGCAGTGAATCCCATCAGGGAAAGGACTACACCTTC. Protein sequence: CASSESHQGKDYTF. V gene TRBV25-1 combines with J gene TRBJ1-2; a weak D match, TRBD1 (5 bases). Trimming took off 1 base at V and 10 bases at J, with 16 bases between the two ends. The CDR3 is 14 amino acids. Germline values: CDR1 MGHDK, CDR2 SYGVNS.

This clone turned up a few times. The gene calls are TRBV30 and TRBJ1-4; TRBD1 matches 7 bases. This CDR3 comprises 15 residues. Germline-derived CDR1 and CDR2 are GTSNPN and SVGIG (reference sequence). With V trimmed by 3 bases and J by 8 bases, 12 bases remained unmatched. The CDR3 reads CAWRPKTGIGEKLFF. In DNA, the CDR3 is TGTGCCTGGAGACCAAAGACAGGGATTGGGGAAAAACTGTTTTTT. The variable domain in full, with the rest retrieved from reference TRBV30 and TRBJ1-4, is SQTIHQWPATLVQPVGSPLSLECTVEGTSNPNLYWYRQAAGRGLQLLFYSVGIGQISSEVPQNLSASRPQDRQFILSSKKLLLSDSGFYLCAWRPKTGIGEKLFFGSGTQLSVL.

The J gene is TRBJ2-1, the V gene TRBV2, with D possibly being TRBD2 (7 bases). CDR1 and CDR2 (germline): SNHLY, FYNNEI. V lost 8 bases and J lost 7, with 21 bases in between. The CDR3 length is 15 residues. This chain's CDR3 is CASSGARGRMNEQFF. In nucleotides, the CDR3 is TGTGCCAGCTCGGGGGCCCGCGGGAGAATGAATGAGCAGTTCTTC.

This clone appeared once. This rearrangement joins TRBV7-3 to TRBJ1-2; 12 bases match TRBD1. Germline lookup yields CDR1 SGHTA and CDR2 FQGTGA. There are 17 residues in the CDR3. The ends lost 5 bases at V and 4 bases at J; junction bases unmatched: 11. CDR3 in amino acids: CASSPSGQGAPGYGYTF. The CDR3 coding sequence is TGTGCCAGCAGCCCTTCGGGACAGGGGGCGCCCGGCTATGGCTACACCTTC. Looking up the rest from reference TRBV7-3 and TRBJ1-2 gives the full variable domain: GAGVSQTPSNKVTEKGKYVELRCDPISGHTALYWYRQSLGQGPEFLIYFQGTGAADDSGLPNDRFFAVRPEGSVSTLKIQRTERGDSAVYLCASSPSGQGAPGYGYTFGSGTRLTVV.

The chain has TRBV3-1 (or the pseudogene TRBV3-2) and TRBJ2-2; TRBD1 agrees at 7 bases. Trimming at V came to 1 base and at J to 0 bases, leaving 5 bases not matched to a gene. Germline V gene sequence: CDR1 LGHDT, CDR2 YNNKEL (reference sequence). The CDR3 contains 17 residues. The CDR3 sequence: CASSQVLQGPNTGELFF. CDR3 bases: TGTGCCAGCAGCCAAGTCTTACAGGGGCCGAACACCGGGGAGCTGTTTTTT.

This chain joins TRBV6-5 and TRBJ1-2, with 7 bases matching TRBD1. J was trimmed by 4 bases and V by 6 bases; bases with no gene match: 8. This CDR3 spans 14 amino acids. CDR1 is MNHEY and CDR2 is SVGAGI in the germline V gene. The CDR3 DNA reads as TGTGCCAGCAGACCCCCGGGACAGATCTATGGCTACACCTTC. The encoded protein is CASRPPGQIYGYTF.

The CDR3 nucleotides are TGTGCCAGCAGCCAAGACGGACGGGGGGGGACCTACAATGAGCAGTTCTTC. Its protein product is CASSQDGRGGTYNEQFF. The chain combines TRBV3-1 (or the pseudogene TRBV3-2) with TRBJ2-1, with TRBD2 identical over 8 bases. Trimming cost V 0 bases and J 2 bases; bases outside gene matches: 6. Germline V gene sequence: CDR1 LGHDT, CDR2 YNNKEL (reference sequence). This CDR3 contains 17 residues.